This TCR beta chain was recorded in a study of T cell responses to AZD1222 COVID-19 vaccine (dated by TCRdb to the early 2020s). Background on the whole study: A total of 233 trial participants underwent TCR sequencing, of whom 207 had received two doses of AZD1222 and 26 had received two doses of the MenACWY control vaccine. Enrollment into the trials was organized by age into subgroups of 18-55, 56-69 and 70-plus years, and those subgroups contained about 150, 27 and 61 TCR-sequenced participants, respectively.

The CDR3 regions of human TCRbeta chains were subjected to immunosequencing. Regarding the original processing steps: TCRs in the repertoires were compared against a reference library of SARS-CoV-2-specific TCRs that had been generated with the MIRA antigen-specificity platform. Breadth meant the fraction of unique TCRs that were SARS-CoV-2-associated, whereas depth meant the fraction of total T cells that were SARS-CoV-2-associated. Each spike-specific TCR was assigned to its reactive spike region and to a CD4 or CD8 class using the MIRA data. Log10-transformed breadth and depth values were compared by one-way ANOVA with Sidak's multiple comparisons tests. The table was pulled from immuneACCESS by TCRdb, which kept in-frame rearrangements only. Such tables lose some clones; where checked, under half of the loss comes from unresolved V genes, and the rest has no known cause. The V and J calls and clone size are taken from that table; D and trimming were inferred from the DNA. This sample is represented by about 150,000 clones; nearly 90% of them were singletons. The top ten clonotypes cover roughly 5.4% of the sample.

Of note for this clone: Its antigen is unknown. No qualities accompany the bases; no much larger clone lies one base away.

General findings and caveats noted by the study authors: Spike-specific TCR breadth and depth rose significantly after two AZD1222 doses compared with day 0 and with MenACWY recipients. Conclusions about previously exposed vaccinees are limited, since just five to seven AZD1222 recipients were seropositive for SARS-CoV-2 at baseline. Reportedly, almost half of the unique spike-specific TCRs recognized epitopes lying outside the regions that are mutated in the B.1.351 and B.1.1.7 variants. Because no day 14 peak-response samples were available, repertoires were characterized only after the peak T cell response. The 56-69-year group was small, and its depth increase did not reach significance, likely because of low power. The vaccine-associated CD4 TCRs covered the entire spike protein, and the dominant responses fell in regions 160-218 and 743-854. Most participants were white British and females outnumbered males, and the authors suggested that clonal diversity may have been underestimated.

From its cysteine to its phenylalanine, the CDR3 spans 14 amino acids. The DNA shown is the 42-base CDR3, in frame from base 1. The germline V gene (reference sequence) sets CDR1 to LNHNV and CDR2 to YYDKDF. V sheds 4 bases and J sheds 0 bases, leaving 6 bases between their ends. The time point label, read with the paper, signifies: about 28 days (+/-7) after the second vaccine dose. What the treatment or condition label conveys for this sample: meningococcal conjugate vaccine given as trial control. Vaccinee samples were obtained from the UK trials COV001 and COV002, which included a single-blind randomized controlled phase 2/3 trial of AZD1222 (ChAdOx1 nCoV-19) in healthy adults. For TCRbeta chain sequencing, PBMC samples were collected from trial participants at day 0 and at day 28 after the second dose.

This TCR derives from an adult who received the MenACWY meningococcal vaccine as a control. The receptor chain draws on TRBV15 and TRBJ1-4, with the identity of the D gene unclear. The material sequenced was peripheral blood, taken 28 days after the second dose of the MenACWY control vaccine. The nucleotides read TGTGCCACCAGCATGGTCGCAACTAATGAAAAACTGTTTTTT. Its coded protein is CATSMVATNEKLFF.